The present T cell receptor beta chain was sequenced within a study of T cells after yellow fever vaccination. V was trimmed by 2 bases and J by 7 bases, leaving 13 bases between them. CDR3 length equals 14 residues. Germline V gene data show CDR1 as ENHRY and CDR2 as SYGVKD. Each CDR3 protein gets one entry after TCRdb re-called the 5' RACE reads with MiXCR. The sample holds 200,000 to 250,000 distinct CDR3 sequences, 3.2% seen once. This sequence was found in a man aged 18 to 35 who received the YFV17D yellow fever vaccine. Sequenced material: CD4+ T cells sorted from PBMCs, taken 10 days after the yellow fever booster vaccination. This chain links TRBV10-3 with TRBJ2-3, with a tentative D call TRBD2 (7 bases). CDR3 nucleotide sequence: TGTGCCATCAGTGAGAGGGGGGGAGTATATACGCAGTATTTT. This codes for CAISERGGVYTQYF.